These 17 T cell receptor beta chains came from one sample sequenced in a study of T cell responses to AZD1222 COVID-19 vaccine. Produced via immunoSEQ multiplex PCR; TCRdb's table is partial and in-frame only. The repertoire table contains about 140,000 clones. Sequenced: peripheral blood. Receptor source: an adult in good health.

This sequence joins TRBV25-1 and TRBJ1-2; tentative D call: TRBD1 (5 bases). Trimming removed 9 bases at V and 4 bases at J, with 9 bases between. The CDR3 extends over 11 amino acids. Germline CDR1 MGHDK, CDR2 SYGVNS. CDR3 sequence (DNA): TGTGCCAGTTCCACAGGCTATGGCTACACCTTC. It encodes CASSTGYGYTF.

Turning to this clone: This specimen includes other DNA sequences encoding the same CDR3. CDR3 amino acids: CASSPQGAGMNTEAFF. The CDR3 DNA reads TGTGCCAGCTCACCACAGGGGGCGGGAATGAACACTGAAGCTTTCTTT. The genes are TRBV18 and TRBJ1-1; 7 nucleotides match TRBD1. CDR3 size: 16 residues. Germline CDR1 is KGHSH and CDR2 is LQKENI. With V trimmed by 1 base and J by 0 bases, 5 bases remained unmatched.

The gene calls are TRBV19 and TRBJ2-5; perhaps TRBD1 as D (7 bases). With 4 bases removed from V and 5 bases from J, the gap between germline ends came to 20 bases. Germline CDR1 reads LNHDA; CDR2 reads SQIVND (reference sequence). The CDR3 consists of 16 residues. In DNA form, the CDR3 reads TGTGCCAGTAGTAGTGGAGGGCTAGGGGGCCTGGAGACCCAGTACTTC. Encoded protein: CASSSGGLGGLETQYF.

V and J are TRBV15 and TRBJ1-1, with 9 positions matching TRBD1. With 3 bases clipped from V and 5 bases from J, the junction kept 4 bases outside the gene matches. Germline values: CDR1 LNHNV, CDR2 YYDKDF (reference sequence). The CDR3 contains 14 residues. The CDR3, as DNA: TGTGCCACCAGCAGGGGACAGGGTTTAACTGAAGCTTTCTTT. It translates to CATSRGQGLTEAFF. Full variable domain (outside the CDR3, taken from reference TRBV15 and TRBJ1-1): DAMVIQNPRYQVTQFGKPVTLSCSQTLNHNVMYWYQQKSSQAPKLLFHYYDKDFNNEADTPDNFQSRRPNTSFCFLDIRSPGLGDTAMYLCATSRGQGLTEAFFGQGTRLTVV.

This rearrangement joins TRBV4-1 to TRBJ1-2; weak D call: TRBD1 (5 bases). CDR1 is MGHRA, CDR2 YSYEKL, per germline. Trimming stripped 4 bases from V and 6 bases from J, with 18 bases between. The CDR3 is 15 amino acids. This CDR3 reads CASSLRSDPRDGYTF. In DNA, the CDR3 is TGCGCCAGCAGCCTCAGATCAGACCCCAGGGATGGCTACACCTTC.

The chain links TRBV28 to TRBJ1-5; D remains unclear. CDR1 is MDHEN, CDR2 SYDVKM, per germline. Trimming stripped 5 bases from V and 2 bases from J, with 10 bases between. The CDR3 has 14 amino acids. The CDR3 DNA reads TGTGCCAGCAGTCCCCCGGCGGGCAATCAGCCCCAGCATTTT. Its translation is CASSPPAGNQPQHF.

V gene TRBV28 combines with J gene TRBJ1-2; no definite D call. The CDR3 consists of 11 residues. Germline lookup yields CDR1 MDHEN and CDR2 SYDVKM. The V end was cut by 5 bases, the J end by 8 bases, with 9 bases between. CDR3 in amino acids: CASSRPDGYTF. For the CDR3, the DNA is TGTGCCAGCAGTCGTCCGGACGGCTACACCTTC.

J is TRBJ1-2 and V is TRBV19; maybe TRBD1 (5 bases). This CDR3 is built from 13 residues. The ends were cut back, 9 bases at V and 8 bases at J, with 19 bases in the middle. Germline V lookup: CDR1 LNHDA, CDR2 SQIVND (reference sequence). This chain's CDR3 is CASKHESRGGYTF. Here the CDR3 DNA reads TGTGCCAGCAAGCACGAGTCCCGGGGGGGCTACACCTTC.

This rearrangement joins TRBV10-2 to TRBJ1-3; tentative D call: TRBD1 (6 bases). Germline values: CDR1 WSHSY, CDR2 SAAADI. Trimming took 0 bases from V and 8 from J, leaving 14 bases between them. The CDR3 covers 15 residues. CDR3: CASSESDSSRDTIYF. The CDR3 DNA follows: TGCGCCAGCAGTGAGTCGGACAGCTCAAGGGACACCATATATTTT.

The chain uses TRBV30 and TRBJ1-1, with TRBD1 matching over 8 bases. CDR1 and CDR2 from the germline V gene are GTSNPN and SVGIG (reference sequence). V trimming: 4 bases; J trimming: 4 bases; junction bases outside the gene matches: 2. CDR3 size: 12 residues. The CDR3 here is CAWNRGTTEAFF. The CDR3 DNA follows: TGTGCCTGGAACAGGGGGACCACTGAAGCTTTCTTT.

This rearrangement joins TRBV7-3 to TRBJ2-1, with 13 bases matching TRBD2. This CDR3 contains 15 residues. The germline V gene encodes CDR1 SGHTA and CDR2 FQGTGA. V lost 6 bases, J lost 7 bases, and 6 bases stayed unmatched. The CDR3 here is CASSPGLAGVNEQFF. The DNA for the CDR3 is TGTGCCAGCAGTCCCGGACTAGCGGGAGTGAATGAGCAGTTCTTC.

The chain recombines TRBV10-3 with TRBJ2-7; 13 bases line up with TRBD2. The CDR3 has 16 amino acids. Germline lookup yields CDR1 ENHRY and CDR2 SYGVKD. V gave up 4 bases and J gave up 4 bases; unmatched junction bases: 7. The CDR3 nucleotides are TGTGCCATCAGTGCGGGGGGACTAGCGGGGAAATACGAGCAGTACTTC. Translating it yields CAISAGGLAGKYEQYF.

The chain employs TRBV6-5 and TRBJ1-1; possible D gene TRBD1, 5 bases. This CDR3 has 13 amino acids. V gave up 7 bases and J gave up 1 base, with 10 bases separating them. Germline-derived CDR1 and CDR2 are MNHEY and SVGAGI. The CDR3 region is CASTTTENTEAFF. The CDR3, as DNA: TGTGCCAGCACCACGACAGAGAACACTGAAGCTTTCTTT.

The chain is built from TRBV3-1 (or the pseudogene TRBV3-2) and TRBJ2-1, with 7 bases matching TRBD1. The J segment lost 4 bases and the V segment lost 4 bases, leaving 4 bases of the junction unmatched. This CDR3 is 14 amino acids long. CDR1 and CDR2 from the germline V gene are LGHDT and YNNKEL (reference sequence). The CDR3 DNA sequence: TGTGCCAGCAGCCCCAGGGGGAATTACAATGAGCAGTTCTTC. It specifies CASSPRGNYNEQFF.

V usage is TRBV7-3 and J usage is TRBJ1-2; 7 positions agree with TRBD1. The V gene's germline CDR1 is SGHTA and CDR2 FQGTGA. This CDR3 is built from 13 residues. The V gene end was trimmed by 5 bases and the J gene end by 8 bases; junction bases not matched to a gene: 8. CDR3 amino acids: CASSPTGTDGYTF. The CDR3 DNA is TGTGCCAGCAGCCCAACCGGGACAGACGGCTACACCTTC.

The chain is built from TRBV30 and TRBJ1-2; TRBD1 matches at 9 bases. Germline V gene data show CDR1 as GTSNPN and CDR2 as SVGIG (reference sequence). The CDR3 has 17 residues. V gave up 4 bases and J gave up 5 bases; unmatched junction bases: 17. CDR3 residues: CAWIPTEGQGGGYGYTF. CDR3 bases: TGTGCCTGGATCCCTACGGAGGGACAGGGAGGAGGTTATGGCTACACCTTC.

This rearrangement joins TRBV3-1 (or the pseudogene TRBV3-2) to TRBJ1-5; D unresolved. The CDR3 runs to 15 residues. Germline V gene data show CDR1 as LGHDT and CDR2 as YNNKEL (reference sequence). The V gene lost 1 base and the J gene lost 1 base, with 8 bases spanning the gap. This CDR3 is CASSQGRGSNQPQHF. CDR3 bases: TGTGCCAGCAGCCAAGGCCGGGGAAGCAATCAGCCCCAGCATTTT.